These 11 T cell receptor beta chains came from one sample sequenced in a study of beta chain features in type 1 diabetes. Study-wide results and limits: Shortening that was moderate but significant affected the TCRB CDR3s of Type 1 diabetes patients in all four CD4+ subsets.

No antigen is known for these receptors. Sequenced material consisted of expressed TCRB transcripts (all of the isolated RNA was reverse transcribed). Profiled with immunoSEQ multiplex PCR; TCRdb holds only in-frame clones, not every one. This sample has approximately 260,000 clones, with just over 20% found just once. The specimen was naive CD4+ T cells from blood. The receptor source for this set is a woman in her forties with type 1 diabetes.

This clone has only a few counts. The chain joins TRBV9 to TRBJ2-7, with a weak D call TRBD1 (5 bases). Germline loops: CDR1 SGDLS, CDR2 YYNGEE. The CDR3 sequence is 13 residues long. With 3 bases removed from V and 4 bases from J, the gap between germline ends came to 11 bases. CDR3 coding DNA: TGTGCCAGCAGCGCAGGGTCCGATTACGAGCAGTACTTC. It is translated as CASSAGSDYEQYF.

Only a few counts were recorded for this clone. DNA for the CDR3: TGCGCCAGCAGCTTATTGACTAGCATGGATACGCAGTATTTT. It specifies CASSLLTSMDTQYF. The chain joins TRBV5-1 to TRBJ2-3; 7 nucleotides line up with TRBD2. In germline, CDR1 is SGHRS, CDR2 YFSETQ. V lost 2 bases to trimming and J lost 6 bases; unmatched junction nucleotides: 6. The CDR3 has 14 residues.

V is TRBV7-3 and J is TRBJ2-5; no clear D gene. The CDR3 runs to 8 residues. Germline V gives CDR1 SGHTA, CDR2 FQGTGA. Trimming cost V 5 bases and J 12 bases, with 4 bases left between them. The CDR3 sequence is CASSPEYF. The CDR3 DNA sequence: TGTGCCAGCAGCCCCGAGTACTTC.

V and J are TRBV9 and TRBJ1-2; TRBD1 might be the D (5 bases). The length of the CDR3 is 13 residues. Germline V gene lookup returns CDR1 SGDLS and CDR2 YYNGEE. V lost 4 bases and J lost 4, with 11 bases in between. CDR3 sequence reads: CASSPRGVYGYTF. CDR3 coding DNA: TGTGCCAGCAGCCCTCGGGGGGTCTATGGCTACACCTTC.

V usage is TRBV29-1 and J usage is TRBJ1-2, with D uncertain. The germline CDR1 and CDR2 sequences are SQVTM and ANQGSEA. There are 16 residues in the CDR3. Trimming took off 0 bases at V and 2 bases at J, with 16 bases between the two ends. The CDR3 is CSVEDLWRSYNYGYTF. The CDR3 nucleotides are TGCAGCGTTGAAGATCTTTGGAGGTCCTACAACTATGGCTACACCTTC.

This clone was recorded a few times. This chain joins TRBV28 and TRBJ2-5, with a weak D call TRBD1 (6 bases). The CDR3 is made up of 10 amino acids. The V gene's germline CDR1 is MDHEN and CDR2 SYDVKM. The CDR3 sequence is CATQGETQYF. CDR3 DNA: TGTGCGACCCAGGGGGAGACCCAGTACTTC. Based on the CDR3 plus reference TRBV28 and TRBJ2-5, the full variable domain is DVKVTQSSRYLVKRTGEKVFLECVQDMDHENMFWYRQDPGLGLRLIYFSYDVKMKEKGDIPEGYSVSREKKERFSLILESASTNQTSMYLCATQGETQYFGPGTRLLVL.

This clone has a handful of counts. The chain recombines TRBV2 with TRBJ1-1, with 8 bases that match TRBD1. With V trimmed by 8 bases and J by 1 base, 15 bases remained unmatched. This CDR3 has 17 residues. CDR1 is SNHLY, CDR2 FYNNEI, per germline. The DNA of the CDR3 is TGTGCCAGCCAACCCCGCCAGGGGGCATTAGGGAACACTGAAGCTTTCTTT. Its protein is CASQPRQGALGNTEAFF.

The chain carries TRBV11-2 and TRBJ2-7; perhaps TRBD2 as D (5 bases). The CDR3 runs 14 residues. The ends were cut back, 1 base at V and 0 bases at J, with 7 bases in the middle. CDR1 and CDR2 from the germline V gene are SGHAT and FQNNGV. In nucleotides, the CDR3 is TGTGCCAGCAGCTTAGGCGGGTTCTCCTACGAGCAGTACTTC. It specifies CASSLGGFSYEQYF.

This clone was observed a handful of times. V gene TRBV30 combines with J gene TRBJ2-2, with TRBD2 matching over 9 bases. The V segment lost 4 bases and the J segment 6 bases; nucleotides outside the gene matches: 3. This CDR3 spans 13 amino acids. Germline loops: CDR1 GTSNPN, CDR2 SVGIG (reference sequence). The CDR3 bases are TGTGCCTGGACAATAGCGGGAGCCGGGGAGCTGTTTTTT. Amino acids: CAWTIAGAGELFF.

The V and J genes are TRBV2 and TRBJ1-1, with D perhaps matching TRBD1 (6 bases). CDR1 SNHLY and CDR2 FYNNEI come from the germline V gene. Trimming took off 7 bases at V and 0 bases at J, with 12 bases between the two ends. The CDR3 consists of 14 residues. The CDR3 DNA reads TGTGCCAGCACCCAAGGACAGTTGAACACTGAAGCTTTCTTT. Protein product: CASTQGQLNTEAFF.

Only a few counts were recorded for this clone. The V gene is TRBV12-5, the J gene TRBJ2-5; 8 bases fit TRBD1. CDR3 size: 13 residues. Per germline, CDR1 LGHNT and CDR2 FRNRAP. With V trimmed by 5 bases and J by 5 bases, 4 bases remained unmatched. DNA for the CDR3: TGTGCTAGTGGTGCGGACAGGGATGAGACCCAGTACTTC. It encodes CASGADRDETQYF.